This T cell receptor beta chain stems from a study of T cell responses to AZD1222 COVID-19 vaccine. Overall study context: Recipients boosted at about 4 weeks or about 12 weeks are pooled. Study results and caveats: Clonal diversity may have been underestimated, and the donors were mostly white British, with more females than males.

The ends lost 2 bases at V and 7 bases at J; junction bases unmatched: 4. The V gene's germline CDR1 is SGHDT and CDR2 YYEEEE. CDR3 length: 13 residues. With regard to this clone: Its target is not known.

Measured with immunoSEQ multiplex PCR; TCRdb has only the in-frame clones, and not every one. The sample has roughly 180,000 clones, roughly 93% seen once; the top ten hold roughly 8.4%. The chain combines TRBV5-6 with TRBJ2-3; the match to TRBD2 covers 7 bases. This sequence was found in an adult in good health. The starting material was peripheral blood, obtained on day 0 of AZD1222 vaccination. The CDR3 region has the DNA TGTGCCAGCAGCTTAACTAGCGCATATACGCAGTATTTT. It specifies CASSLTSAYTQYF. The whole variable domain, remainder taken from reference TRBV5-6 and TRBJ2-3, is DAGVTQSPTHLIKTRGQQVTLRCSPKSGHDTVSWYQQALGQGPQFIFQYYEEEERQRGNFPDRFSGHQFPNYSSELNVNALLLGDSALYLCASSLTSAYTQYFGPGTRLTVL.